The T cell receptor beta chain under discussion was sequenced for a study of cytomegalovirus exposure and HLA in healthy donors. Study-wide context: Later analysis reported that the approximately 110 validation repertoires shared the platform of the approximately 670 first-cohort repertoires. Findings and caveats of the study: The study flagged approximately 180 TCR beta chains as cytomegalovirus-associated.

TCRdb keeps only in-frame clones here, not all; method: immunoSEQ multiplex PCR. Of some 250,000 clones detected, approximately 86% appear once; the ten largest clones hold around 1.2%. The germline V gene encodes CDR1 MGHDK and CDR2 SYGVNS. The CDR3 length is 15 residues. V trimming: 0 bases; J trimming: 2 bases; junction bases outside the gene matches: 2. As regards this clone: What it binds is unknown.

This sequence originates from a woman aged 25 to 39 in good health and CMV-seropositive. V usage is TRBV25-1 and J usage is TRBJ1-2, with 8 bases lining up with TRBD1. Sequencing used PBMCs. This CDR3 reads CASSEYWTGNYGYTF. CDR3 in DNA: TGTGCCAGCAGTGAATATTGGACAGGGAACTATGGCTACACCTTC.